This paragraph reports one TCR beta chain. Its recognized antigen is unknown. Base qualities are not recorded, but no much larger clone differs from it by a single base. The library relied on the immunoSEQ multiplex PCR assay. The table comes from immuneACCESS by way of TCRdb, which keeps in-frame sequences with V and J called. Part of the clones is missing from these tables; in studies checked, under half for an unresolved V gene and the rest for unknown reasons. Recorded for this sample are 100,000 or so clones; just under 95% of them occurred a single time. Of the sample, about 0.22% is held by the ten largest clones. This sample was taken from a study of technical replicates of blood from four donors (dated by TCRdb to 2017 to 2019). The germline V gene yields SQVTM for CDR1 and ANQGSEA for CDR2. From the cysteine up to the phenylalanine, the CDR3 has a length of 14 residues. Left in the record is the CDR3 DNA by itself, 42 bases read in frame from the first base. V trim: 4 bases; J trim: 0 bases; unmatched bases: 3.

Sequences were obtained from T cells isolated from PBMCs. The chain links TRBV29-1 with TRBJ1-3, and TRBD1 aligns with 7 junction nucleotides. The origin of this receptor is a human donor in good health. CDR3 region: CSVVRQGSGNTIYF. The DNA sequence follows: TGCAGCGTTGTCCGACAGGGCTCTGGAAACACCATATATTTT.